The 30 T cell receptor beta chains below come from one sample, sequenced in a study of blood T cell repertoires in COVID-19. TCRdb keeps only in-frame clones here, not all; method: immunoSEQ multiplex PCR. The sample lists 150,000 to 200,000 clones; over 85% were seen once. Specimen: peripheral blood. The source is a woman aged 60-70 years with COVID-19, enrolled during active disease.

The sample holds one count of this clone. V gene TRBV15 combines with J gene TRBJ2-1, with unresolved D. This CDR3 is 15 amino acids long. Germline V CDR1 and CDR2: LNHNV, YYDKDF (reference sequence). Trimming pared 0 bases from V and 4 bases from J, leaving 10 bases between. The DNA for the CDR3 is TGTGCCACCAGCAGAGATTCGGGTGGTTACAATGAGCAGTTCTTC. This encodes CATSRDSGGYNEQFF.

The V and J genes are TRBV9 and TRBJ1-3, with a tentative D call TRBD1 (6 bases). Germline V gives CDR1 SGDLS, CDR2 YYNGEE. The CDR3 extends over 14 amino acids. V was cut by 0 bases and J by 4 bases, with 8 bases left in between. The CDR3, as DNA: TGTGCCAGCAGCGTAGGAACAGGGGGAAACACCATATATTTT. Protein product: CASSVGTGGNTIYF.

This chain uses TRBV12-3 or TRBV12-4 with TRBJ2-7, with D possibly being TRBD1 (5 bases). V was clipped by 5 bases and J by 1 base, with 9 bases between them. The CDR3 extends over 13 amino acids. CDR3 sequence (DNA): TGTGCCAGCAGTGTCCAGGGTTCCTACGAGCAGTACTTC. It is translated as CASSVQGSYEQYF.

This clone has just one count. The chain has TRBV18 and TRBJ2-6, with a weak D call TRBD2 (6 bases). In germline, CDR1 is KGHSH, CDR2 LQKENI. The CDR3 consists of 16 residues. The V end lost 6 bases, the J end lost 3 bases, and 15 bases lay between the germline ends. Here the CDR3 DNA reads TGTGCCAGCTCGCTATACGGGGGAGGTGGGGCCAACGTCCTGACTTTC. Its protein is CASSLYGGGGANVLTF.

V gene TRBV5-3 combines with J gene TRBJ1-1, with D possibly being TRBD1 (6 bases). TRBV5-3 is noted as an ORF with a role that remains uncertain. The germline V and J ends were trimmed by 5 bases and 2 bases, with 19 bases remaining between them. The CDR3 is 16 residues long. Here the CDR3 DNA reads TGTGCCAGAAGATGTGCCGGACAGAGAATTAACACTGAAGCTTTCTTT. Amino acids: CARRCAGQRINTEAFF.

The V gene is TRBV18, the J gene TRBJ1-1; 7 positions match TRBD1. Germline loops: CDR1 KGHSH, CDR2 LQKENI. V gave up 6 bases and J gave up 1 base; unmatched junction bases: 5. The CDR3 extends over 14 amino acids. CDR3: CASSPGTANTEAFF. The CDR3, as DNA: TGTGCCAGCTCCCCCGGGACAGCGAACACTGAAGCTTTCTTT. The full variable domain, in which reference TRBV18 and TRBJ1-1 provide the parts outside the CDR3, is NAGVMQNPRHLVRRRGQEARLRCSPMKGHSHVYWYRQLPEEGLKFMVYLQKENIIDESGMPKERFSAEFPKEGPSILRIQQVVRGDSAAYFCASSPGTANTEAFFGQGTRLTVV.

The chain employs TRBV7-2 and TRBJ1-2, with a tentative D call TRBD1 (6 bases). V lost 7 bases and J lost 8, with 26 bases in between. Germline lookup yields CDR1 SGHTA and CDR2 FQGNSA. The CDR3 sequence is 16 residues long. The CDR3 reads CASILWAGDKPEGYTF. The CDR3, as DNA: TGTGCCAGCATCCTATGGGCGGGGGACAAGCCCGAGGGCTACACCTTC. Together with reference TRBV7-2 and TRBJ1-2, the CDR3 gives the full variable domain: GAGVSQSPSNKVTEKGKDVELRCDPISGHTALYWYRQSLGQGLEFLIYFQGNSAPDKSGLPSDRFSAERTGGSVSTLTIQRTQQEDSAVYLCASILWAGDKPEGYTFGSGTRLTVV.

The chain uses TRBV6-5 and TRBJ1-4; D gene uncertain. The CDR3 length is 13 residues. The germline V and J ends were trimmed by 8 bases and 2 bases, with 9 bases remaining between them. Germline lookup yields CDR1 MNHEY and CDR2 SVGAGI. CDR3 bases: TGTGCCAGCCGTCCGGGGACTAATGAAAAACTGTTTTTT. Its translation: CASRPGTNEKLFF.

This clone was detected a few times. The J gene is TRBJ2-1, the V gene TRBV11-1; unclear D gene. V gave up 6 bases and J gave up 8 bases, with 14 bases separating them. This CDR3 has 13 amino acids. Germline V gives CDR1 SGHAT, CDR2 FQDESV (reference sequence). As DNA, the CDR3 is TGTGCCAGCAGACCTAATGGTCCCTATGAGCAGTTCTTC. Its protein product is CASRPNGPYEQFF.

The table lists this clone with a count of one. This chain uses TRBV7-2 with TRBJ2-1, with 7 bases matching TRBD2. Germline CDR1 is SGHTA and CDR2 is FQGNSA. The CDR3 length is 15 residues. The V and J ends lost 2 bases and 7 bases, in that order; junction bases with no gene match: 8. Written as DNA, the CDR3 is TGTGCCAGCAGCTTAACGCTAGCGGCCCAAAATGAGCAGTTCTTC. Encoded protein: CASSLTLAAQNEQFF.

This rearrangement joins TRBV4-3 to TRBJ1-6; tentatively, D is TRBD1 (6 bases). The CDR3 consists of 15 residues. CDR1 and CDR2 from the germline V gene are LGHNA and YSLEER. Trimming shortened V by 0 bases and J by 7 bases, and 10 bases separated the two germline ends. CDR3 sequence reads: CASSQEGDTNSPLHF. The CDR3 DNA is TGCGCCAGCAGCCAAGAAGGGGACACCAATTCACCCCTCCACTTT.

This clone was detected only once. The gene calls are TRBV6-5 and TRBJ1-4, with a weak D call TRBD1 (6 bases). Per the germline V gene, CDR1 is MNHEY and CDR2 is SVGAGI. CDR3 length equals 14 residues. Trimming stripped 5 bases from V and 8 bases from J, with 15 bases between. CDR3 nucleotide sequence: TGTGCCAGCAGTATGGGGGGGCGGTCCGAAAAACTGTTTTTT. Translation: CASSMGGRSEKLFF.

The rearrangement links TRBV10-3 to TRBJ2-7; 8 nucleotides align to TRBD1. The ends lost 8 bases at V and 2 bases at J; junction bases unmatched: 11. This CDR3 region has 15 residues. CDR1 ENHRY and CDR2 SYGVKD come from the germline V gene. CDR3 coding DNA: TGTGCCATCGGGGCAGGACAGGGAACTACCTACGAGCAGTACTTC. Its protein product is CAIGAGQGTTYEQYF.

The CDR3 protein is CASSTGAGRPQHF. Here the CDR3 DNA reads TGTGCCAGCAGCACAGGGGCCGGCCGACCCCAGCATTTT. The chain joins TRBV7-9 to TRBJ1-5; 7 positions agree with TRBD1. Germline CDR1 reads SEHNR; CDR2 reads FQNEAQ (reference sequence). The length of the CDR3 is 13 residues. V gave up 5 bases and J gave up 10 bases; unmatched junction bases: 8.

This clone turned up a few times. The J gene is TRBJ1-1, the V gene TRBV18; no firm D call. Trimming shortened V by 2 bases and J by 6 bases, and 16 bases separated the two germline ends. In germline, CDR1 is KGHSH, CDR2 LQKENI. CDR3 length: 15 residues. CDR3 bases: TGTGCCAGCTCACCAGGTCGAGAGGGCGGCGCTGAAGCTTTCTTT. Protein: CASSPGREGGAEAFF.

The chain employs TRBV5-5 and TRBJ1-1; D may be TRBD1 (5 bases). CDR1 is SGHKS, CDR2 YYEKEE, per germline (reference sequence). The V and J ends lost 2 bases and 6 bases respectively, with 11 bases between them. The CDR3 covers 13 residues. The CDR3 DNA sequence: TGTGCCAGCAGCTTTCCGGGGGTCGCTGAAGCTTTCTTT. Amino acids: CASSFPGVAEAFF.

CDR3 residues: CASTDRDVDTIYF. In DNA, the CDR3 is TGTGCCAGCACCGACAGGGACGTTGACACCATATATTTT. The V gene is TRBV2, the J gene TRBJ1-3; 7 bases are shared with TRBD1. Per the germline V gene, CDR1 is SNHLY and CDR2 is FYNNEI. V shed 7 bases, J shed 8 bases, and the junction held 8 bases outside the gene matches. The CDR3 extends over 13 amino acids.

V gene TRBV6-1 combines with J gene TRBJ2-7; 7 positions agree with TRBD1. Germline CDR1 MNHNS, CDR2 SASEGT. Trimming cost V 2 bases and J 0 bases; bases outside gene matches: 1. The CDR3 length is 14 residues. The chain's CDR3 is CASSETGVSYEQYF. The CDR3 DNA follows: TGTGCCAGCAGTGAAACAGGGGTCTCCTACGAGCAGTACTTC.

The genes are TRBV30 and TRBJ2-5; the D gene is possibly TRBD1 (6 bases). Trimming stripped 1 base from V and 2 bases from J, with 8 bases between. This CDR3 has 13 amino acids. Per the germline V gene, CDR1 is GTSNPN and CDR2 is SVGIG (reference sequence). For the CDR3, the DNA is TGTGCCTGGAGTGCGGGACAACAAGAGACCCAGTACTTC. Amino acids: CAWSAGQQETQYF.

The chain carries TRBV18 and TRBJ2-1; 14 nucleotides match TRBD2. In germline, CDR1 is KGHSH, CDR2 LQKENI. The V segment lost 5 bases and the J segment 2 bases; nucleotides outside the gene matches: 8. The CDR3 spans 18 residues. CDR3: CASSTRLAGGPTYNEQFF. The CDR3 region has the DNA TGTGCCAGCTCAACCCGACTAGCGGGGGGGCCTACCTACAATGAGCAGTTCTTC.

CDR3 sequence reads: CASSSQDSNQPQHF. CDR3 bases: TGTGCCAGTAGTAGCCAGGATAGCAATCAGCCCCAGCATTTT. V usage is TRBV19 and J usage is TRBJ1-5; D remains unclear. Trimming pared 4 bases from V and 0 bases from J, leaving 7 bases between. CDR1 LNHDA and CDR2 SQIVND come from the germline V gene (reference sequence). There are 14 residues in the CDR3.

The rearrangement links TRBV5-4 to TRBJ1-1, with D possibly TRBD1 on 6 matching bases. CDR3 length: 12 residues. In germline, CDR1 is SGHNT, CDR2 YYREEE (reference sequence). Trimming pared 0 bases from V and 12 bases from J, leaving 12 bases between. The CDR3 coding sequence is TGTGCCAGCAGCTTGGACAGGGCGGCGTCTTTCTTT. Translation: CASSLDRAASFF.

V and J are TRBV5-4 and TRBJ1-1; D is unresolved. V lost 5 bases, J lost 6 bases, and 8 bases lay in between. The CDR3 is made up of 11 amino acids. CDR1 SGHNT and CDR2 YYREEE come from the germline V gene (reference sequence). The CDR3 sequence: CASSTGSEAFF. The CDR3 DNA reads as TGTGCCAGCAGTACGGGTTCTGAAGCTTTCTTT.

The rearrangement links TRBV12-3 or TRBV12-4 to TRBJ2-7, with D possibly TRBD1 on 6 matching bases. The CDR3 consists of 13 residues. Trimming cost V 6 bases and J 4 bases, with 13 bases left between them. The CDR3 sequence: CASSDRQAYEQYF. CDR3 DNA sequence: TGTGCCAGCAGCGACCGACAGGCGTACGAGCAGTACTTC.

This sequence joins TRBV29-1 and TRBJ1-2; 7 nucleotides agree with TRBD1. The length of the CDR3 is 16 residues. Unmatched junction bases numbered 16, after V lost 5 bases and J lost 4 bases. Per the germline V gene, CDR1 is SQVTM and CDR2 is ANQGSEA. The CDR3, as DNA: TGCAGCGTTCTTGTTCTGGGATCGGGACAGCCCTATGGCTACACCTTC. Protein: CSVLVLGSGQPYGYTF.

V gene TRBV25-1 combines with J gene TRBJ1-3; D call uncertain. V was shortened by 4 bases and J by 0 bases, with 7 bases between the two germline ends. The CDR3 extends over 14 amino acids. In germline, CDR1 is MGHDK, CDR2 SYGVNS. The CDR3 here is CASSGSPSGNTIYF. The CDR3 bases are TGTGCCAGCAGTGGGAGCCCCTCTGGAAACACCATATATTTT.

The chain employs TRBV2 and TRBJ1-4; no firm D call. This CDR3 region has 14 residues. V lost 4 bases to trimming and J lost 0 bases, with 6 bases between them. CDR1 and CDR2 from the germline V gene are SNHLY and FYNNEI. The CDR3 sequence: CASSGRATNEKLFF. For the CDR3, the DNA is TGTGCCAGCAGTGGGAGAGCAACTAATGAAAAACTGTTTTTT.

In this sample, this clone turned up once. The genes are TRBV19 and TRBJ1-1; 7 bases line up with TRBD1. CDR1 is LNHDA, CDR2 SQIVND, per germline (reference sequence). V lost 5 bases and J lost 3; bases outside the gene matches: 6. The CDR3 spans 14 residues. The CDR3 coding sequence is TGTGCCAGTAGTCGGACAGGCGCGGACACTGAAGCTTTCTTT. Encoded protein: CASSRTGADTEAFF.

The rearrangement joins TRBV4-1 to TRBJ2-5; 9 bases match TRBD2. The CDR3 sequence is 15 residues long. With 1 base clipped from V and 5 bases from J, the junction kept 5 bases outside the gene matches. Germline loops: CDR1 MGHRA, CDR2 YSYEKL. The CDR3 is CASSQVRGGRETQYF. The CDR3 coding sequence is TGCGCCAGCAGCCAAGTGCGGGGGGGGCGGGAGACCCAGTACTTC.

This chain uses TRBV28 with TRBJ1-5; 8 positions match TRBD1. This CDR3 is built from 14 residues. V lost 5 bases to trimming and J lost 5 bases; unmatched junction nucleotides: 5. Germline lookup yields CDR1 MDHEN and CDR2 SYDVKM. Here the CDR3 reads CASSTQGAHQPQHF. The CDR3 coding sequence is TGTGCCAGCAGTACCCAGGGGGCGCATCAGCCCCAGCATTTT.